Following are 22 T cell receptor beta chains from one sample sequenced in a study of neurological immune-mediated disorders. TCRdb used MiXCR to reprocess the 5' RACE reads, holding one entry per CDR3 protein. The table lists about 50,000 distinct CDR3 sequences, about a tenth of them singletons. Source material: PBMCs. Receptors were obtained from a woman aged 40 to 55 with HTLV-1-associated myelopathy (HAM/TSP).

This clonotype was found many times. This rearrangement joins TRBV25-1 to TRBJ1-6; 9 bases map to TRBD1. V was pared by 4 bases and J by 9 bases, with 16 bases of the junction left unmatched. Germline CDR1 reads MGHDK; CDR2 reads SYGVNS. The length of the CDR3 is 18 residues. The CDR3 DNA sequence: TGTGCCAGCAGTGGCACCTCGGGACAGGGAAAGAGAAGTTCACCCCTCCACTTT. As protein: CASSGTSGQGKRSSPLHF.

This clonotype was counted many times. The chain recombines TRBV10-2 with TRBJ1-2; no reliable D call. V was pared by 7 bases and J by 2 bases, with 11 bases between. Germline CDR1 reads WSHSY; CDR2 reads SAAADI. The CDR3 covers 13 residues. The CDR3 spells CASNKGPNYGYTF. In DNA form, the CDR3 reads TGCGCCAGCAATAAAGGCCCGAACTATGGCTACACCTTC.

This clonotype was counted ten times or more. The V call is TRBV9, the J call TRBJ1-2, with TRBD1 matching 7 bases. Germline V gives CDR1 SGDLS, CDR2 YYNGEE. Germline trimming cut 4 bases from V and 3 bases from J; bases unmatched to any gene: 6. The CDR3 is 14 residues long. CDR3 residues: CASSHDRADYGYTF. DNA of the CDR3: TGTGCCAGCAGCCACGACAGGGCGGACTATGGCTACACCTTC.

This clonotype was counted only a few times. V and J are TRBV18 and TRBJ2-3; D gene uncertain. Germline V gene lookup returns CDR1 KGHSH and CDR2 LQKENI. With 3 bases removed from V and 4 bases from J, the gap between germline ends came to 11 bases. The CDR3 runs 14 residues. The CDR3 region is CASSPDPTADTQYF. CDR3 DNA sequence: TGTGCCAGCTCACCCGACCCGACCGCAGATACGCAGTATTTT.

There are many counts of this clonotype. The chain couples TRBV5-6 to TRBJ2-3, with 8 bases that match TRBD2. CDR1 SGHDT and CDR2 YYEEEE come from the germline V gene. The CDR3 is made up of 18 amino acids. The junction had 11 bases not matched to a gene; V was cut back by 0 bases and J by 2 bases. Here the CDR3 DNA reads TGTGCCAGCAGCTTGGTCGGCGGGGGGCCTCCCTTCACAGATACGCAGTATTTT. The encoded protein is CASSLVGGGPPFTDTQYF.

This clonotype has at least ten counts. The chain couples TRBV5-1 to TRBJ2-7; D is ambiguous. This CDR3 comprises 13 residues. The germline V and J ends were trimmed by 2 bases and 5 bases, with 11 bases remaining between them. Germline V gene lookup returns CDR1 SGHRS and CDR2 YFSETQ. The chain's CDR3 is CASSLKLGNEQYF. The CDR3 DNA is TGCGCCAGCAGCTTAAAGCTGGGCAACGAGCAGTACTTC.

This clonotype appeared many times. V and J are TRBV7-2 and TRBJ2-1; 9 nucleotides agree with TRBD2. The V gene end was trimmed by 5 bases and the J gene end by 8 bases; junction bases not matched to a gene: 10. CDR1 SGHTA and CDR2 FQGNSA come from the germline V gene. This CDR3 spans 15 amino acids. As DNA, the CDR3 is TGTGCCAGCAGCCCCCGAAGCGGGGGGAAGGATGAGCAGTTCTTC. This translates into CASSPRSGGKDEQFF.

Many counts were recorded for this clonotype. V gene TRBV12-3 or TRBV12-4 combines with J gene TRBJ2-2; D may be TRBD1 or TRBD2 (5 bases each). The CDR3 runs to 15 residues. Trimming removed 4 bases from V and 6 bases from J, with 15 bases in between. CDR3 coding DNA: TGTGCCAGCAGTTACCGGGACCCCAACGCCGGGGAGCTGTTTTTT. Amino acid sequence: CASSYRDPNAGELFF.

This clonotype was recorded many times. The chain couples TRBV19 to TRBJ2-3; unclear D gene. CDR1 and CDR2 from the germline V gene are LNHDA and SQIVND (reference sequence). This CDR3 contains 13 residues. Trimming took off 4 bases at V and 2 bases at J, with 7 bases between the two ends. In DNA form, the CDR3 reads TGTGCCAGTAGTAGCGGTTCCACAGATACGCAGTATTTT. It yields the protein CASSSGSTDTQYF.

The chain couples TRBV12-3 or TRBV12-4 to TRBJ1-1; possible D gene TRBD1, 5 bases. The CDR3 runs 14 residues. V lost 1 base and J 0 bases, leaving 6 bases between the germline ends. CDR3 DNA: TGTGCCAGCAGTTTAGGGGGCTTGAACACTGAAGCTTTCTTT. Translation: CASSLGGLNTEAFF.

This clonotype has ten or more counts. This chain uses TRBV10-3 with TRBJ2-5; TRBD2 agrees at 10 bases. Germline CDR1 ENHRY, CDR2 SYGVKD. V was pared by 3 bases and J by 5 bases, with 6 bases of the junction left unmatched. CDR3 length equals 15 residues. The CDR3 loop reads CAISEAGGAGETQYF. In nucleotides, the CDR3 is TGTGCCATCAGTGAAGCGGGAGGGGCCGGGGAGACCCAGTACTTC.

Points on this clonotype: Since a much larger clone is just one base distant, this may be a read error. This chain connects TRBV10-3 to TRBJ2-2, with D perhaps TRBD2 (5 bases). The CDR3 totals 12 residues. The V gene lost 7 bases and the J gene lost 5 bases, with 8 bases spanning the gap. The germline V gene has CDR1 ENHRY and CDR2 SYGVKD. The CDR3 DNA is TGTGCCATCAACGGGGTTACCGGGGAGCTGTTTTTT. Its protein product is CAINGVTGELFF.

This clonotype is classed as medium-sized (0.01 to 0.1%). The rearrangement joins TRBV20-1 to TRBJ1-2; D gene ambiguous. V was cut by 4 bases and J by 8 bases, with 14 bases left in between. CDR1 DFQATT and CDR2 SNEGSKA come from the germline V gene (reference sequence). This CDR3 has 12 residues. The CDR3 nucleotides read TGCAGTGCTAAAGAGGGTCCTAAAGGCTACACCTTC. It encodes CSAKEGPKGYTF.

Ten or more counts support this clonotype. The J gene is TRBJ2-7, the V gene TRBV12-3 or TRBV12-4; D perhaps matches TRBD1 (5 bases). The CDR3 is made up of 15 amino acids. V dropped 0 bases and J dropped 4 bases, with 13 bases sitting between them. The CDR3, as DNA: TGTGCCAGCAGTTTAGCGCTGGCAGGGCGATACGAGCAGTACTTC. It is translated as CASSLALAGRYEQYF.

The CDR3 coding sequence is TGCAGTGCTAGGCCCGGGACAGGGAACATTCAGTACTTC. Its translation is CSARPGTGNIQYF. The gene calls are TRBV20-1 and TRBJ2-4, with 9 bases fitting TRBD1. Per the germline V gene, CDR1 is DFQATT and CDR2 is SNEGSKA (reference sequence). The V gene end was trimmed by 3 bases and the J gene end by 7 bases; junction bases not matched to a gene: 4. CDR3 length: 13 amino acids.

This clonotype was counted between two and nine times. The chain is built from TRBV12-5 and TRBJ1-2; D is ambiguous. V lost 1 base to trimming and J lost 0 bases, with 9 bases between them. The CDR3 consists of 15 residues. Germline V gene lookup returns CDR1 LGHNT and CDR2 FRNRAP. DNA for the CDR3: TGTGCTAGTGGTTTGGGAAAGCCGACTAACTATGGCTACACCTTC. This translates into CASGLGKPTNYGYTF.

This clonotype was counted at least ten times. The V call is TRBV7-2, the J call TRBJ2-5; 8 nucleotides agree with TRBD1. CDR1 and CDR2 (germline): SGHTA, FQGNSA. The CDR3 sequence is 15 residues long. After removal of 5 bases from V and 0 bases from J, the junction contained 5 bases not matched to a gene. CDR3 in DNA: TGTGCCAGCAGCCCTCGGACAGGGCACCAAGAGACCCAGTACTTC. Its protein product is CASSPRTGHQETQYF.

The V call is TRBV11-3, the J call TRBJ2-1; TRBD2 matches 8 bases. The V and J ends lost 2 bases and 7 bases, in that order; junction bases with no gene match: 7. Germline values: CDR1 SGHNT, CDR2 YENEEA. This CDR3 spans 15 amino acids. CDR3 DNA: TGTGCCAGCAGCTTACTAGCGGGCTCTAGGAATGAGCAGTTCTTC. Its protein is CASSLLAGSRNEQFF.

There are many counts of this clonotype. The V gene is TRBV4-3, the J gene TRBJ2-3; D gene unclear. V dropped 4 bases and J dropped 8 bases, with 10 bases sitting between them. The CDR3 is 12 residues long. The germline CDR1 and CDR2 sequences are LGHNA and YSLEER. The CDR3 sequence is CASSPGPGTQYF. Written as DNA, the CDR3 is TGCGCCAGCAGCCCCGGACCCGGTACGCAGTATTTT.

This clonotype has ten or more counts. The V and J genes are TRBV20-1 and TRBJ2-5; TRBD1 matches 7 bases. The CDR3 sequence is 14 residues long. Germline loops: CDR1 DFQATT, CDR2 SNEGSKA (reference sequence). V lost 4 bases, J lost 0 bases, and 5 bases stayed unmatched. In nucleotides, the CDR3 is TGCAGTGCTAACGGCAGGGGGTACCAAGAGACCCAGTACTTC. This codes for CSANGRGYQETQYF.

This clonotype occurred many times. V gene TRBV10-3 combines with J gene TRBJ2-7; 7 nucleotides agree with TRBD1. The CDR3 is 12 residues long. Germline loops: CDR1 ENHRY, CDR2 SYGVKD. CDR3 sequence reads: CATGRLTYEQYF. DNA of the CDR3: TGTGCGACAGGGAGACTGACCTACGAGCAGTACTTC.

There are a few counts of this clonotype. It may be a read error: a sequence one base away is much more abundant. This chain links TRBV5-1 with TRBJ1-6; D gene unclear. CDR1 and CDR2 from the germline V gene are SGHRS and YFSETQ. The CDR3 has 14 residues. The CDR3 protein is CASSLFLSNSHLHF. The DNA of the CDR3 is TGCGCCAGCAGCTTGTTCTTAAGTAATTCACACCTCCACTTT.